A single sample gave rise to the 22 T cell receptor beta chains below, sequenced in a study of blood T cell repertoires in COVID-19. Using immunoSEQ multiplex PCR, the repertoire was profiled, and TCRdb retains in-frame clones only, with some absent. The sample holds about 410,000 clones; roughly 90% are singletons and the top ten take 1.4%. Sample: peripheral blood. The receptors derive from a woman aged 25 to 39 with active or convalescent COVID-19.

The V gene is TRBV10-2, the J gene TRBJ1-4; maybe TRBD1 (5 bases). The CDR3 is 15 residues long. From germline, CDR1 is WSHSY and CDR2 SAAADI. V dropped 8 bases and J dropped 0 bases, with 13 bases sitting between them. The CDR3 here is CASLPTGATNEKLFF. CDR3 in DNA: TGCGCCAGCTTACCAACAGGCGCAACTAATGAAAAACTGTTTTTT.

V and J are TRBV10-1 and TRBJ2-7; maybe TRBD1 (6 bases). Germline V gene lookup returns CDR1 WNHNN and CDR2 SYGVQD (reference sequence). V lost 0 bases to trimming and J lost 5 bases, with 11 bases between them. The CDR3 length is 14 residues. The CDR3 DNA follows: TGCGCCAGCAGTGAGTCGGTCCCAGGGGACGAGCAGTACTTC. Its translation is CASSESVPGDEQYF.

The chain has TRBV6-4 and TRBJ1-1; no clear D gene. Germline V gene lookup returns CDR1 MRHNA and CDR2 SNTAGT. V lost 3 bases and J lost 4, with 12 bases in between. The CDR3 totals 14 residues. This CDR3 is CASSEFVEGTEAFF. Written as DNA, the CDR3 is TGTGCCAGCAGTGAATTTGTCGAGGGCACTGAAGCTTTCTTT.

This chain uses TRBV16 with TRBJ1-2; 9 bases map to TRBD1. Germline V gives CDR1 KGHSY, CDR2 FQNENV. J lost 6 bases, V lost 3 bases, and 8 bases had no gene match. CDR3 size: 15 residues. The CDR3 spells CASSHIGGQGDGYTF. DNA of the CDR3: TGTGCCAGCAGCCACATCGGGGGACAGGGAGATGGCTACACCTTC.

V usage is TRBV6-1 and J usage is TRBJ1-2, with D unresolved. The germline V gene has CDR1 MNHNS and CDR2 SASEGT. The V gene lost 2 bases and the J gene lost 2 bases, with 6 bases spanning the gap. CDR3 size: 13 residues. CDR3: CASSERGNYGYTF. CDR3 bases: TGTGCCAGCAGTGAACGAGGGAACTATGGCTACACCTTC.

The chain is built from TRBV10-3 and TRBJ2-7; TRBD1 aligns across 10 bases. The germline V gene encodes CDR1 ENHRY and CDR2 SYGVKD. J was trimmed by 7 bases and V by 2 bases; bases with no gene match: 5. CDR3 length: 14 amino acids. The CDR3 loop reads CAISERTGGGEQYF. Here the CDR3 DNA reads TGTGCCATCAGTGAGCGGACAGGGGGAGGGGAGCAGTACTTC.

This clone was observed once. The chain carries TRBV3-1 (or the pseudogene TRBV3-2) and TRBJ1-2; 9 bases line up with TRBD1. Germline V gives CDR1 LGHDT, CDR2 YNNKEL (reference sequence). The CDR3 spans 17 residues. The J segment lost 4 bases and the V segment lost 1 base, leaving 10 bases of the junction unmatched. The CDR3 is CASSQGLGQGSLYGYTF. As DNA, the CDR3 is TGTGCCAGCAGCCAAGGCCTGGGACAGGGCTCTCTCTATGGCTACACCTTC.

The chain carries TRBV6-4 and TRBJ1-1; possible D gene TRBD1, 6 bases. Trimming stripped 0 bases from V and 4 bases from J, with 12 bases between. The CDR3 is made up of 15 amino acids. CDR1 and CDR2 (germline): MRHNA, SNTAGT. CDR3 DNA sequence: TGTGCCAGCAGTGACTCGATCCGGGGGGCCACTGAAGCTTTCTTT. Amino acids: CASSDSIRGATEAFF.

The chain combines TRBV27 with TRBJ1-1; 7 bases line up with TRBD1. The ends lost 10 bases at V and 5 bases at J; junction bases unmatched: 16. The CDR3 consists of 15 residues. CDR1 and CDR2 from the germline V gene are MNHEY and SMNVEV (reference sequence). The CDR3 spells CANRRFDRVDTEAFF. In nucleotides, the CDR3 is TGTGCCAACAGGCGTTTCGACAGGGTCGATACTGAAGCTTTCTTT.

The chain recombines TRBV30 with TRBJ1-3; no firm D call. The CDR3 sequence is 11 residues long. Germline CDR1 reads GTSNPN; CDR2 reads SVGIG (reference sequence). In nucleotides, the CDR3 is TGTGTCGTCCTCTCTGGAAACACCATATATTTT. It codes for CVVLSGNTIYF.

This chain joins TRBV6-1 and TRBJ1-1; no clear D. The CDR3 sequence is 12 residues long. CDR1 is MNHNS, CDR2 SASEGT, per germline. V shed 3 bases and J shed 8 bases, with 10 bases lying between them. CDR3 nucleotide sequence: TGTGCCAGCAGTGAGACGGGCGGGGAAGCTTTCTTT. As protein: CASSETGGEAFF.

V gene TRBV10-2 combines with J gene TRBJ2-2; D ambiguous. This CDR3 region has 17 residues. V dropped 0 bases and J dropped 5 bases, with 16 bases sitting between them. The germline V gene has CDR1 WSHSY and CDR2 SAAADI. The CDR3 here is CASSESLTASWTGELFF. The CDR3 coding sequence is TGCGCCAGCAGTGAGTCGTTAACGGCTAGTTGGACCGGGGAGCTGTTTTTT.

The chain is built from TRBV6-4 and TRBJ2-2; D is uncertain. The CDR3 length is 14 residues. V was clipped by 3 bases and J by 7 bases, with 12 bases between them. Germline lookup yields CDR1 MRHNA and CDR2 SNTAGT. The CDR3 nucleotides are TGTGCCAGCAGTGAATCGACTTACGGCGGGGAGCTGTTTTTT. Residues: CASSESTYGGELFF.

In this sample, this clone turned up a few times. The chain has TRBV19 and TRBJ1-2; D is unresolved. V lost 7 bases to trimming and J lost 8 bases, with 14 bases between them. Germline V CDR1 and CDR2: LNHDA, SQIVND (reference sequence). The CDR3 contains 12 residues. CDR3 region: CASNAGNKGYTF. Written as DNA, the CDR3 is TGTGCCAGTAACGCCGGGAATAAAGGCTACACCTTC.

The chain uses TRBV12-3 or TRBV12-4 and TRBJ1-1, with 7 positions matching TRBD1. V shed 5 bases and J 11 bases; nucleotides not matched to a gene: 8. This CDR3 is built from 12 residues. The CDR3 spells CASSTIDRVAFF. The CDR3, as DNA: TGTGCCAGCAGTACGATCGACAGGGTGGCTTTCTTT.

The chain has TRBV6-5 and TRBJ1-6; D call uncertain. V shed 7 bases and J shed 7 bases, with 14 bases lying between them. Germline lookup yields CDR1 MNHEY and CDR2 SVGAGI. This CDR3 has 14 residues. Written as DNA, the CDR3 is TGTGCCAGCACCTCTAGGCATGAAAATTCACCCCTCCACTTT. Translating gives CASTSRHENSPLHF.

This clone was counted between two and nine times. The J gene is TRBJ2-1, the V gene TRBV7-8; 10 bases fit TRBD1. V was clipped by 3 bases and J by 9 bases; unmatched bases: 8. Germline lookup yields CDR1 SGHVS and CDR2 FQNEAQ. This CDR3 has 15 amino acids. This chain's CDR3 is CASSLGGQGESEQFF. In DNA form, the CDR3 reads TGTGCCAGCAGCTTGGGCGGACAGGGGGAATCTGAGCAGTTCTTC.

This chain connects TRBV18 to TRBJ1-1; 8 bases agree with TRBD1. Germline CDR1 KGHSH, CDR2 LQKENI. The CDR3 length is 15 residues. Unmatched junction bases numbered 7, after V lost 3 bases and J lost 4 bases. The CDR3 DNA sequence: TGTGCCAGCTCACCCACGACAGGGGCCGTCACTGAAGCTTTCTTT. Amino acid sequence: CASSPTTGAVTEAFF.

The gene calls are TRBV29-1 and TRBJ1-1; D is uncertain. The CDR3 loop spans 12 amino acids. Germline CDR1 and CDR2: SQVTM and ANQGSEA. V lost 3 bases, J lost 2 bases, and 7 bases lay in between. This chain's CDR3 is CSVDGDNTEAFF. CDR3 nucleotides: TGCAGCGTTGACGGGGATAACACTGAAGCTTTCTTT.

This chain uses TRBV6-2 or TRBV6-3 with TRBJ2-1, with D possibly TRBD1 on 5 matching bases. CDR1 is MNHEY and CDR2 is SVGEGT in the germline V gene. The CDR3 loop spans 15 amino acids. V lost 4 bases and J 1 base, leaving 11 bases between the germline ends. The DNA for the CDR3 is TGTGCCAGCAGTTCCTTTCAGGGATCCTACAATGAGCAGTTCTTC. The encoded protein is CASSSFQGSYNEQFF.

DNA for the CDR3: TGTGCCAGTAGTATGTCGTGGCAGGAGGAGCTGTTTTTT. Protein sequence: CASSMSWQEELFF. J is TRBJ2-2 and V is TRBV19; D not resolved. With 3 bases removed from V and 10 bases from J, the gap between germline ends came to 12 bases. CDR1 and CDR2 from the germline V gene are LNHDA and SQIVND (reference sequence). This CDR3 comprises 13 residues.

The rearrangement links TRBV5-1 to TRBJ1-1, with D possibly being TRBD1 (5 bases). Germline V gene lookup returns CDR1 SGHRS and CDR2 YFSETQ. The length of the CDR3 is 14 residues. Trimming took 4 bases from V and 3 from J, leaving 13 bases between them. Here the CDR3 DNA reads TGCGCCAGCAGCATATACGGGGGGGACACTGAAGCTTTCTTT. It codes for CASSIYGGDTEAFF.